This T cell receptor (beta chain) was identified during a study of cytomegalovirus exposure and HLA in healthy donors. PCR amplification relied on 60 Vbeta primers (plus 13 Jbeta primers). Measured with immunoSEQ multiplex PCR; TCRdb has only the in-frame clones, and not every one. This sample has some 140,000 clones, with 75% to 85% found just once. Despite likely unrecorded immune exposures, the donors were nominally healthy at the time of sampling. To note about this clone: Its antigen remains unidentified.

Study-wide findings and caveats: A prior analysis recorded that most TCR beta V segments were productive about 90% or about 30% of the time. Analysis was carried out at a later point, and it linked a missense DCLRE1C variant to TCR beta V- and J-gene trimming.

V shed 3 bases and J shed 7 bases, with 13 bases lying between them. From germline, CDR1 is SGHVS and CDR2 FQNEAQ. This CDR3 spans 13 amino acids. V and J are TRBV7-8 and TRBJ2-7; unclear D gene. This clonotype was sampled from a female donor in good health and CMV-seronegative. The sample was PBMCs. CDR3: CASSFSRPGEQYF. CDR3 DNA: TGTGCCAGCAGCTTTTCCCGCCCGGGTGAGCAGTACTTC.